These T cell receptor beta chains were read from a single sample in a study of Graves' ophthalmopathy and Graves' hyperthyroidism. TCRdb redid the calling of the multiplex PCR reads with MiXCR, one entry per CDR3 protein. The sample records more than 550,000 distinct CDR3 sequences, about two fifths being singletons. Material: peripheral blood. The receptor set was obtained from an adult man with Graves' ophthalmopathy. Each CDR3 is given with its conserved first and last residue. The order of the fields is clone size, J gene, V gene, D gene, CDR3 protein, CDR3 DNA. The D gene is left open where the match is weak. Rows give clone size only sometimes, using once, few, many, or a class for an expanded clone.

NA TRBJ2-7 TRBV7-9 NA CASSSHYRYEQYF TGTGCCAGCAGCTCCCACTATAGGTACGAGCAGTACTTC
NA TRBJ1-1 TRBV2 NA CASSPQGAAEASF TGTGCCAGCAGTCCACAGGGTGCCGCTGAAGCTTCCTTT
many TRBJ1-5 TRBV12-3/TRBV12-4 TRBD1 CASSSRGVNQPQHF TGTGCCAGCAGTTCCAGGGGGGTCAATCAGCCCCAGCATTTT
many TRBJ2-7 TRBV7-3 TRBD2 CASSLKGGYEQYF TGTGCCAGCAGCTTAAAGGGAGGGTACGAGCAGTACTTC
NA TRBJ2-7 TRBV5-1 TRBD2 CASSFDGTSYVQYF TGCGCCAGCAGCTTTGACGGGACTAGCTACGTGCAGTACTTC
NA TRBJ2-7 TRBV19 NA CAGSIGLGYEQYF TGTGCCGGTAGTATCGGGTTGGGATACGAGCAGTACTTC
many TRBJ2-2 TRBV13 NA CASSLLDTGELFF TGTGCCAGCAGCTTACTTGACACCGGGGAGCTGTTTTTT
few TRBJ2-5 TRBV3-1 NA CASSQDSSLRGETQYF TGTGCCAGCAGCCAAGATTCGAGCCTACGGGGAGAGACCCAGTACTTC
NA TRBJ1-6 TRBV20-1 TRBD1 CSAGEQGANSPLHF TGCAGTGCTGGGGAACAGGGGGCGAATTCACCCCTCCACTTT
many TRBJ2-7 TRBV10-3 NA CAIKESLSSYEQYF TGTGCCATCAAAGAGTCCTTAAGCTCCTACGAGCAGTACTTC
many TRBJ1-2 TRBV12-3/TRBV12-4 NA CASSPNGQRRYGYTF TGTGCCAGCAGTCCAAACGGCCAGAGACGTTATGGCTACACCTTC
NA TRBJ2-7 TRBV11-3 TRBD1 CASSRFQVTGPYEQYF TGTGCCAGCAGCCGATTCCAGGTGACAGGGCCCTACGAGCAGTACTTC
NA TRBJ1-2 TRBV10-3 NA CAISAAGVEDGYTF TGTGCCATCAGTGCGGCAGGGGTTGAAGATGGCTACACCTTC
many TRBJ1-2 TRBV30 NA CAWSGNYGYTF TGTGCCTGGTCCGGGAATTATGGCTACACCTTC
few TRBJ2-2 TRBV7-2 NA CASSQKLSDTGELFF TGTGCCAGCAGCCAAAAGTTGTCGGACACCGGGGAGCTGTTTTTT
NA TRBJ1-1 TRBV25-1 TRBD1 CASSPPGGMTEAFF TGTGCCAGCAGCCCCCCAGGGGGCATGACTGAAGCTTTCTTT
NA TRBJ1-2 TRBV11-2 NA CASSPTLAGNYGYTF TGTGCCAGCAGTCCCACGCTTGCAGGGAACTATGGCTACACCTTC
once TRBJ2-5 TRBV7-6 TRBD2 CASSNQLAETQYF TGTGCCAGCAGCAACCAACTAGCGGAGACCCAGTACTTC
NA TRBJ1-2 TRBV30 NA CAWSVGRGYGYTF TGTGCCTGGAGTGTGGGACGCGGCTATGGCTACACCTTC
many TRBJ2-7 TRBV2 NA CASSAQSQYF TGTGCCAGCAGTGCGCAGTCGCAGTACTTC
NA TRBJ2-2 TRBV12-3/TRBV12-4 TRBD1 CASSGGTGVAGELFF TGTGCCAGCAGCGGCGGGACAGGGGTAGCCGGGGAGCTGTTTTTT
many TRBJ2-5 TRBV7-2 TRBD2 CASSTTSGGAWETQYF TGTGCCAGCAGCACAACTAGCGGGGGGGCCTGGGAGACCCAGTACTTC
many TRBJ2-2 TRBV6-4 TRBD2 CASSASREGTGELFF TGTGCCAGCAGTGCTTCGCGGGAGGGCACCGGGGAGCTGTTTTTT
NA TRBJ1-1 TRBV2 NA CASSERRAGGGEAFF TGTGCCAGCAGTGAACGGAGAGCGGGAGGGGGTGAGGCTTTCTTT
NA TRBJ2-7 TRBV11-1 NA CASPDSFSTYEQYF TGTGCTAGCCCCGATAGTTTCAGTACCTACGAGCAGTACTTC
once TRBJ2-7 TRBV19 TRBD1 CASSINRGF TGTGCCAGTAGTATAAACAGGGGATTC
NA TRBJ2-7 TRBV19 NA CASRGDEPRLVGEQYF TGTGCCAGTAGGGGAGACGAGCCCAGGCTGGTGGGCGAGCAGTACTTC
NA TRBJ1-2 TRBV12-3/TRBV12-4 NA CASSGGGVGYGYTF TGTGCCAGCAGTGGGGGGGGGGTTGGCTATGGCTACACCTTC
many TRBJ1-3 TRBV16 NA CASSQSGGRNTIYF TGTGCCAGCAGCCAATCCGGCGGGAGAAACACCATATATTTT